What follows describes a single T cell receptor (beta chain). Its target is not known. This sample is drawn from a study of T cell responses to AZD1222 COVID-19 vaccine. Whole-study findings and limits: Donors skewed white British and female; clonal diversity was possibly underestimated. CD4 TCRs covered the whole spike, strongest at regions 160-218 and 743-854. Receipt of two AZD1222 doses was followed by a rise in Spike-specific TCR breadth and depth.

TCRdb's table, derived via immunoSEQ multiplex PCR, lists solely in-frame clones and lacks some. The sample shows under 130,000 clones, around nine tenths of them seen only once. Material: peripheral blood, obtained 28 days after the second AZD1222 dose. This receptor was obtained from an adult who received the AZD1222 COVID-19 vaccine.

DNA for the CDR3: TGTGCCAGTTGGGAGACACAAGAGACCCAGTACTTC. It codes for CASWETQETQYF. This sequence joins TRBV27 and TRBJ2-5, with D possibly TRBD2 on 5 matching bases. Per germline, CDR1 MNHEY and CDR2 SMNVEV (reference sequence). V was clipped by 9 bases and J by 2 bases, with 10 bases between them. The CDR3 runs to 12 residues.